The source of this T cell receptor (beta chain) is a study of CD8 T cells in Susac syndrome. The CDR3 is 16 amino acids. Germline CDR1 is LNHDA and CDR2 is SQIVND (reference sequence). Trimming at V came to 1 base and at J to 4 bases, leaving 9 bases not matched to a gene. The RNA, 0.5 to 1 ug, was put through reverse transcription using random hexamers. Multiplex immunoSEQ PCR targeted 54 Vbeta and 13 Jbeta TCR beta segments. TCRdb re-called the immunoSEQ multiplex PCR reads with MiXCR, one entry per CDR3 protein. The data hold about 76,000 distinct CDR3 sequences, with 85% to 95% observed a single time. Patients with Susac syndrome showed fulfilment of recently defined diagnostic criteria for definite or probable disease. Bulk CD8+ and CD4+ cells came from magnetic negative isolation; CD8+ TEMRA by FACS.

The chain links TRBV19 to TRBJ1-1; 7 nucleotides line up with TRBD1. This TCR derives from a human donor with Susac syndrome. The sequencing sample was made of CD8+ T cells from PBMCs. The CDR3 DNA sequence: TGTGCCAGTAGTATAGGAACGGTGACAGGGCGCACTGAAGCTTTCTTT. Translating gives CASSIGTVTGRTEAFF. The full variable domain, with the rest looked up from reference TRBV19 and TRBJ1-1, is DGGITQSPKYLFRKEGQNVTLSCEQNLNHDAMYWYRQDPGQGLRLIYYSQIVNDFQKGDIAEGYSVSREKKESFPLTVTSAQKNPTAFYLCASSIGTVTGRTEAFFGQGTRLTVV.